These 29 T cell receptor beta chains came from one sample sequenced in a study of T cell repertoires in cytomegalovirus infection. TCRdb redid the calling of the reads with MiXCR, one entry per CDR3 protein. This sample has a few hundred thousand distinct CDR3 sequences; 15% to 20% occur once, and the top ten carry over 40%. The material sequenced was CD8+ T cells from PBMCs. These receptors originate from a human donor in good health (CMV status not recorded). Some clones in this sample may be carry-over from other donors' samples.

The CDR3 reads CASSVGQGRETQYF. In DNA form, the CDR3 reads TGTGCCAGCAGCGTGGGACAGGGGAGGGAGACCCAGTACTTC. The chain links TRBV7-1 to TRBJ2-5; TRBD1 agrees at 10 bases. TRBV7-1 is placed among ORFs of uncertain function. The CDR3 sequence is 14 residues long. J was trimmed by 5 bases and V by 5 bases; bases with no gene match: 5.

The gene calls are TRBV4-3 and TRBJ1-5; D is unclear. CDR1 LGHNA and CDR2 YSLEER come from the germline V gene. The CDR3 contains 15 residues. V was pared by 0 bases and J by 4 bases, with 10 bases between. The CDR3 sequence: CASSQEGRGNQPQHF. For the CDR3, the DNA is TGCGCCAGCAGCCAAGAAGGACGGGGAAATCAGCCCCAGCATTTT.

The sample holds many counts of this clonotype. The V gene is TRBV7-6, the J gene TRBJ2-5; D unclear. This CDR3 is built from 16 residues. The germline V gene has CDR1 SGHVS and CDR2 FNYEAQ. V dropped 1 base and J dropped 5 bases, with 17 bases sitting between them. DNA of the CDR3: TGTGCCAGCAGCTTAGAGTCCTCGCTGGGTGGGGAGACCCAGTACTTC. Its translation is CASSLESSLGGETQYF.

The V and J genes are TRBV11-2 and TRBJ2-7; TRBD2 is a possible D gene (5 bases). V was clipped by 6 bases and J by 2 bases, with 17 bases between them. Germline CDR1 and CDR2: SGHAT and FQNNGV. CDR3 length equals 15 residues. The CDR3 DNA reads TGTGCCAGCAGAGAGACACAATATAGCGCCTACGAGCAGTACTTC. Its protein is CASRETQYSAYEQYF.

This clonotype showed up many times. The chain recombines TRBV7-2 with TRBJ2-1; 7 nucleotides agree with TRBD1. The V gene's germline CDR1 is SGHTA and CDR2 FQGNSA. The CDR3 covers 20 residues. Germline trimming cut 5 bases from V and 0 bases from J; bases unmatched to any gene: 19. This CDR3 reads CASSRPRPGQTQTSYNEQFF. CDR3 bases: TGTGCCAGCAGCCGCCCCCGCCCGGGACAGACACAGACCTCCTACAATGAGCAGTTCTTC.

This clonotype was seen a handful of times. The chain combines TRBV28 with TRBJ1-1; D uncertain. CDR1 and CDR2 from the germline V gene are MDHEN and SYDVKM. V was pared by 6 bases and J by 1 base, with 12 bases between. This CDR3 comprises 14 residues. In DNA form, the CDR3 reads TGTGCCAGCAGCCGGGGTGGAGGGAACACTGAAGCTTTCTTT. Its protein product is CASSRGGGNTEAFF.

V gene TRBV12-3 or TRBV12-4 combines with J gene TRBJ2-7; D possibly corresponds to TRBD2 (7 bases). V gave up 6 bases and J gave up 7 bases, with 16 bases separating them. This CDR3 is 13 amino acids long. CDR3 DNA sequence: TGTGCCAGCAGCCGAGGAGGGGGGGGGGAGCAGTACTTC. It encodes CASSRGGGGEQYF.

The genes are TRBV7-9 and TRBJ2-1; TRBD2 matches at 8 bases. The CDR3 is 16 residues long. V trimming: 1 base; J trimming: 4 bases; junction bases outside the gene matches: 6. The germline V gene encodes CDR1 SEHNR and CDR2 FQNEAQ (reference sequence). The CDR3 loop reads CASSLERGNLYNEQFF. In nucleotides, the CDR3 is TGTGCCAGCAGCTTAGAGCGGGGGAACCTATACAATGAGCAGTTCTTC.

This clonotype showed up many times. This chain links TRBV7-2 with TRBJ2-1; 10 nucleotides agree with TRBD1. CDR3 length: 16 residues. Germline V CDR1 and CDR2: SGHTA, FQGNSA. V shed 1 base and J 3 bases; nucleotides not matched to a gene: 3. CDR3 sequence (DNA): TGTGCCAGCAGCTTAGTGGGACAGGGGAACTACAATGAGCAGTTCTTC. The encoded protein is CASSLVGQGNYNEQFF.

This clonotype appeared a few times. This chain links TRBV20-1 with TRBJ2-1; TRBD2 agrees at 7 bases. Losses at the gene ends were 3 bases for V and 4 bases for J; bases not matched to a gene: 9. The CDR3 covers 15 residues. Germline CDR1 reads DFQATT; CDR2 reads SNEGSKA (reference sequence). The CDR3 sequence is CSASFLGRGYNEQFF. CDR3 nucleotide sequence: TGCAGTGCTAGTTTTTTGGGGAGGGGATACAATGAGCAGTTCTTC.

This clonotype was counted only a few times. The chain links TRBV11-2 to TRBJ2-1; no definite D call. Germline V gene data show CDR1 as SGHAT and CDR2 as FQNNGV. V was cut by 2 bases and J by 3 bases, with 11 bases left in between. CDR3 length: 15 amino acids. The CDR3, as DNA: TGTGCCAGCAGCTTACTAGGTAATAACTACAATGAGCAGTTCTTC. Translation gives CASSLLGNNYNEQFF.

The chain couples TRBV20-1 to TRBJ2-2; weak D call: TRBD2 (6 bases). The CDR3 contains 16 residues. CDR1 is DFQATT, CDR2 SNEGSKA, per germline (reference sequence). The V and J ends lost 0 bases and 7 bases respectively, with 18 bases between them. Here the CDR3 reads CSARDRNGTQRGELFF. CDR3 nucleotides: TGCAGTGCTAGAGATCGCAACGGGACTCAACGCGGGGAGCTGTTTTTT.

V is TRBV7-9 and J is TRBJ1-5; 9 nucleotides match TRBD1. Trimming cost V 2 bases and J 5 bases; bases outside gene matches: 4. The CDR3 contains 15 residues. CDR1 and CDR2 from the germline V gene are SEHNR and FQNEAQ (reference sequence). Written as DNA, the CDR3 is TGTGCCAGCAGCTTAACAGGGGGCTTAGATCAGCCCCAGCATTTT. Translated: CASSLTGGLDQPQHF.

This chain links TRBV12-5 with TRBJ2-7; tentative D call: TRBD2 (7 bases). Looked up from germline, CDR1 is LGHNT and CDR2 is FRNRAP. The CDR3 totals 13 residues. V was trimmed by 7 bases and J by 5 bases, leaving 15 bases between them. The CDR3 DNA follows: TGTGCTAGTGCCCCGGCGGGGGCTAACGAGCAGTACTTC. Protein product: CASAPAGANEQYF.

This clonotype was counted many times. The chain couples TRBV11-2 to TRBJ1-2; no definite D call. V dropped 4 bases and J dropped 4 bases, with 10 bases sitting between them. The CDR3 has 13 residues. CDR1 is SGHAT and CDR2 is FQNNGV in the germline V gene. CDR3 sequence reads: CASSSGNGYGYTF. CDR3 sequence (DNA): TGTGCCAGCAGCTCGGGGAATGGCTATGGCTACACCTTC.

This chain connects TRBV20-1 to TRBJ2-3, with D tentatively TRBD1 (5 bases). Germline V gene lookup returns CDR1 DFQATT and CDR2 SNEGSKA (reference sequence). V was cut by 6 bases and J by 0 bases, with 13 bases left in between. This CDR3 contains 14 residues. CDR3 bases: TGCAGTGCCTCAGGGCCTGCTAGCACAGATACGCAGTATTTT. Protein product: CSASGPASTDTQYF.

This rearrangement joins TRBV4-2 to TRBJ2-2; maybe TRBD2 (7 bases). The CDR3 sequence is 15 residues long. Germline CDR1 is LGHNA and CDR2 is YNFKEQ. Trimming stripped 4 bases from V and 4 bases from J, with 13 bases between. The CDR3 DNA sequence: TGTGCCAGCAGCCCGGGGGGCCGTGGCACCGGGGAGCTGTTTTTT. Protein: CASSPGGRGTGELFF.

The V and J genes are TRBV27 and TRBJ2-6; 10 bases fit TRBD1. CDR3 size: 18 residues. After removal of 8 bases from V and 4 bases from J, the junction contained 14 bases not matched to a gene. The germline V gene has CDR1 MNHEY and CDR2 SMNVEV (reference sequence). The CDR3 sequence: CASFGAGTGDSGANVLTF. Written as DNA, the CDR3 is TGTGCCAGCTTTGGGGCCGGGACAGGGGATTCCGGGGCCAACGTCCTGACTTTC. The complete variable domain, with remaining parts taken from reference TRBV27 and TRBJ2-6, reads EAQVTQNPRYLITVTGKKLTVTCSQNMNHEYMSWYRQDPGLGLRQIYYSMNVEVTDKGDVPEGYKVSRKEKRNFPLILESPSPNQTSLYFCASFGAGTGDSGANVLTFGAGSRLTVL.

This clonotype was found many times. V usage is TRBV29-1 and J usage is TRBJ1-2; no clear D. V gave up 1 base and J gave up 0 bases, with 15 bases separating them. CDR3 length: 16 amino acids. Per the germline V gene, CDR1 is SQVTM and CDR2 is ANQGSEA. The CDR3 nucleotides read TGCAGCGTTGAAGTCCCAGGACCCCAAGCTAACTATGGCTACACCTTC. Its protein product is CSVEVPGPQANYGYTF. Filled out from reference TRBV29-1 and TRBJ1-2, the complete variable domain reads SAVISQKPSRDICQRGTSLTIQCQVDSQVTMMFWYRQQPGQSLTLIATANQGSEATYESGFVIDKFPISRPNLTFSTLTVSNMSPEDSSIYLCSVEVPGPQANYGYTFGSGTRLTVV.

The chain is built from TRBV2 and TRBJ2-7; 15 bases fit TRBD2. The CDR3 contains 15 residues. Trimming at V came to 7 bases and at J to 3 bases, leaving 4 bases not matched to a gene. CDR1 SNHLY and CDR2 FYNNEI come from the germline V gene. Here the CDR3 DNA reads TGTGCCAGCACCGGGACTAGCGGGGGGCTCTACGAGCAGTACTTC. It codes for CASTGTSGGLYEQYF.

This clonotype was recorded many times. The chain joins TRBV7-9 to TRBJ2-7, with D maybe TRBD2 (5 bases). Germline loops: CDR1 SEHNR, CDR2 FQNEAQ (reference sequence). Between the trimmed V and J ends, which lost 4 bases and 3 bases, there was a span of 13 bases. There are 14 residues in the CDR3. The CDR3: CASSSLGNLYEQYF. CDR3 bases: TGTGCCAGCAGCTCCCTCGGGAACCTCTACGAGCAGTACTTC.

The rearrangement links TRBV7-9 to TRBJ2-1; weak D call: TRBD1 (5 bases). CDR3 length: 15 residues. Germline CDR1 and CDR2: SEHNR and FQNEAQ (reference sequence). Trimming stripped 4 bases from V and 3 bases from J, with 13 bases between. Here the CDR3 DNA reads TGTGCCAGCAGCTCGGACATATCCCGCTACAATGAGCAGTTCTTC. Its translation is CASSSDISRYNEQFF.

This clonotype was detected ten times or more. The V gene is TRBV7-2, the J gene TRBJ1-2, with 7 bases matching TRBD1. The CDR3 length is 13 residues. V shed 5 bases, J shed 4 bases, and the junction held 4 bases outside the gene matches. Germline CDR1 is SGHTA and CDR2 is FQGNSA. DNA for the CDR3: TGTGCCAGCAGCCATGGGACAGTCTATGGCTACACCTTC. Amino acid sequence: CASSHGTVYGYTF.

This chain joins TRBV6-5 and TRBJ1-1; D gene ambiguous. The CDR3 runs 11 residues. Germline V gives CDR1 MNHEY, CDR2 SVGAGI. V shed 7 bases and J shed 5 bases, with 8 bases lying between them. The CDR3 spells CASIVGTEAFF. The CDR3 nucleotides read TGTGCCAGCATAGTTGGGACTGAAGCTTTCTTT.

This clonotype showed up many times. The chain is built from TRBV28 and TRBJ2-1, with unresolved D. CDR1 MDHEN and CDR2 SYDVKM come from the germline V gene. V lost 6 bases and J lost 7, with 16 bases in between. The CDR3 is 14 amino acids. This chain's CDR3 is CASSLYPPGNEQFF. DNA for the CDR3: TGTGCCAGCAGCCTTTACCCTCCTGGGAATGAGCAGTTCTTC.

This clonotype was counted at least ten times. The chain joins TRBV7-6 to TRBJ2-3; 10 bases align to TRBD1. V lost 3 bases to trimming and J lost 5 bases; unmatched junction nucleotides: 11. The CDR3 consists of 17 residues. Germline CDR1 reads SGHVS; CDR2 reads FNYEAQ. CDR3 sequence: CASSFGQRQGARDTQYF. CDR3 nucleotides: TGTGCCAGCAGCTTCGGCCAGAGACAGGGGGCGCGAGATACGCAGTATTTT.

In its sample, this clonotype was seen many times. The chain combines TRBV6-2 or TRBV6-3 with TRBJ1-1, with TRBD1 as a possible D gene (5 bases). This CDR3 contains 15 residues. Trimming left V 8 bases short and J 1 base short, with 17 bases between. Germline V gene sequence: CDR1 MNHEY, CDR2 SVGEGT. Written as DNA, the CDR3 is TGTGCCAGCCGGGACTCCAGAAGCCAGAACACTGAAGCTTTCTTT. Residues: CASRDSRSQNTEAFF.

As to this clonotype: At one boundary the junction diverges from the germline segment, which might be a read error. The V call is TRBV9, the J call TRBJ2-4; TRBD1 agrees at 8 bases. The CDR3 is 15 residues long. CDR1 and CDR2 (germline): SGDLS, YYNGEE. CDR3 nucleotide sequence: TGTGCCAGCAGCGTAGCGGACAGGGAGGCGGACATTCATTACTTC. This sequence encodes CASSVADREADIHYF.

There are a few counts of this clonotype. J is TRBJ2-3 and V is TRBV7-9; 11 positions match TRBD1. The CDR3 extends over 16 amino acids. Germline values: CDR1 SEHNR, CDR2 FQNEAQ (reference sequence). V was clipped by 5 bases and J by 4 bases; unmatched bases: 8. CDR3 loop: CASSQSKDRGPDTQYF. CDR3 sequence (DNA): TGTGCCAGCAGCCAAAGCAAGGACAGGGGGCCAGATACGCAGTATTTT.